This T cell receptor (beta chain) came from a study of CD8 T cells in Susac syndrome. General study results and limits: The relatively small number of individuals in the TCR sequencing and HLA analysis was acknowledged by the study.

RNA, at about 0.5 to 1 ug, was reverse transcribed with random hexamers. Amplification of TCR beta CDR3 was carried out by immunoSEQ multiplex PCR, which covered 54 Vbeta and 13 Jbeta segments. A single record per CDR3 protein comes from TCRdb applying MiXCR to the immunoSEQ multiplex PCR reads. This sample yields some 150,000 distinct CDR3 sequences, of which roughly 94% are seen a single time; just over 0.2% belongs to the top ten. This clonotype was observed a single time. Its antigen remains unidentified. From blood CD8+ and CD4+ T cells, the TCR beta chain was sequenced. The authors negatively isolated CD8+ and CD4+ T cells and FACS-enriched TEMRA cells. The receptor comes from a human donor with multiple sclerosis. Material for sequencing was CD8+ T cells from PBMCs.

The CDR3 DNA sequence: TGTGCCAGCAGTGAGGCGCGGGTTAACGAGCAGTACTTC. Encoded protein: CASSEARVNEQYF. The genes are TRBV2 and TRBJ2-7; a possible D gene is TRBD2 (5 bases). This CDR3 is built from 13 residues. The germline V gene encodes CDR1 SNHLY and CDR2 FYNNEI. Between the trimmed V and J ends, which lost 3 bases and 5 bases, there was a span of 11 bases.